This TCR beta chain was captured by sequencing in a study of low-dose radiotherapy and immunotherapy resistance in tumors. The overall study: Dosing of intravenous cyclophosphamide at 200 mg/m2 occurred every two weeks and took place one day prior to radiation and immunotherapy. Patients took aspirin 300 mg by mouth once daily. This continued for four cycles, starting on cycle 1 day 1.

Alpha- and beta-chain coverage of first-strand cDNA came from TRAV- and TRBV-specific primers. The authors amplified TCRs for around 20 PCR cycles with a constant-region primer and a V-primer adapter. TCRdb processed the reads anew with MiXCR; each CDR3 protein has one entry. Of under 90,000 distinct CDR3 sequences in the sample, 15% to 20% were seen once. Time point noted: before trial treatment. Low-dose radiotherapy and low-dose cyclophosphamide, together with aspirin, ipilimumab and nivolumab, were given to donors. Enrollment required an advanced solid tumor negative for tumor-infiltrating lymphocytes. This clonotype was seen only once. Trimming took 0 bases from V and 3 from J, leaving 17 bases between them. The CDR3 contains 16 residues. The germline gives CDR1 DFQATT, CDR2 SNEGSKA (reference sequence).

The clonotype was recovered from a male donor with prostate cancer. The J gene is TRBJ1-1, the V gene TRBV20-1, with unresolved D. The sample here was PBMCs, taken before treatment. CDR3 nucleotides: TGCAGTGCTAGAGACACCTTTAGAGGGTGGGACACTGAAGCTTTCTTT. Protein sequence: CSARDTFRGWDTEAFF.